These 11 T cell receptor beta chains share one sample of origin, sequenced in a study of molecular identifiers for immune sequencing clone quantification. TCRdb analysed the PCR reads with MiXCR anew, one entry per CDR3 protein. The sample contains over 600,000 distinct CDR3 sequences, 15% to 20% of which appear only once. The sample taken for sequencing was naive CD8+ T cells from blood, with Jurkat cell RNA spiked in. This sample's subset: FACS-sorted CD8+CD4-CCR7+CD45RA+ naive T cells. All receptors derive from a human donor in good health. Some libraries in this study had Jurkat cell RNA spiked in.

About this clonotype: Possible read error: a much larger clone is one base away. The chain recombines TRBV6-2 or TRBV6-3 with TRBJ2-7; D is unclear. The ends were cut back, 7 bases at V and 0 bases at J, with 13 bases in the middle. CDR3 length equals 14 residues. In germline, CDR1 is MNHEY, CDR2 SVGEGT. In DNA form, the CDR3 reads TGTGCCAGCAACCGAGTGGGCCGCTCCTACGAGCAGTACTTC. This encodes CASNRVGRSYEQYF.

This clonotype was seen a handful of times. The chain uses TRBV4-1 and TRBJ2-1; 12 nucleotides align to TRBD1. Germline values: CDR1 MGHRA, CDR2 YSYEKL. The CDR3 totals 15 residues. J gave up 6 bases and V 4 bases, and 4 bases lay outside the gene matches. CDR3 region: CASSPGTGGINEQFF. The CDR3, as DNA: TGCGCCAGCAGCCCCGGGACAGGGGGCATCAATGAGCAGTTCTTC.

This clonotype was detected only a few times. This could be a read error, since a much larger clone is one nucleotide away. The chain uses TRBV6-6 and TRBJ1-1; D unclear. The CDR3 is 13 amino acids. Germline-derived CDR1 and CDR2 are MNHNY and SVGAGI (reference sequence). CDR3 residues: CVSSPGGTAEAFF. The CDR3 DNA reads TGTGTCAGCAGTCCAGGTGGAACAGCTGAAGCTTTCTTT.

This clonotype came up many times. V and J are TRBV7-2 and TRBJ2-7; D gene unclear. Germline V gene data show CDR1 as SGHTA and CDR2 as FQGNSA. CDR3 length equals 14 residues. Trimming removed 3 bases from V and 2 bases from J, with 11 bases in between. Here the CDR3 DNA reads TGTGCCAGCAGCTTTTCAGGTCCTACCTACGAGCAGTACTTC. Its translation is CASSFSGPTYEQYF.

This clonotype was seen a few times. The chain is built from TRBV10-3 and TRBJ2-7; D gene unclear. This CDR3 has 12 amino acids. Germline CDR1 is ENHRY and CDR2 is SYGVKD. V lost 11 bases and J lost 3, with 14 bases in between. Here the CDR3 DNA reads TGTGCCGGCGCTCTTGACGGCTACGAGCAGTACTTC. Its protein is CAGALDGYEQYF.

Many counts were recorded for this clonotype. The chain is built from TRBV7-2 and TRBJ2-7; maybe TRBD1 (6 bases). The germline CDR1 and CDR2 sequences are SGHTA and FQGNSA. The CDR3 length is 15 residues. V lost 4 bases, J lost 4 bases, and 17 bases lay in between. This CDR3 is CASSSPGAGGYEQYF. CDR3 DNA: TGTGCCAGCAGCTCCCCAGGGGCGGGTGGGTACGAGCAGTACTTC.

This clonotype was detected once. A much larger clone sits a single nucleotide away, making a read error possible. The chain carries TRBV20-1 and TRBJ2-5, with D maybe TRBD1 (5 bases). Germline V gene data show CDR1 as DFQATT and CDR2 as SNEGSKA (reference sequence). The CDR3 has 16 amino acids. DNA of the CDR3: TGCAGTGCTAGAGATCCTCGGCAAGCAGGGATGGAGACCCTGTACTTC. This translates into CSARDPRQAGMETLYF.

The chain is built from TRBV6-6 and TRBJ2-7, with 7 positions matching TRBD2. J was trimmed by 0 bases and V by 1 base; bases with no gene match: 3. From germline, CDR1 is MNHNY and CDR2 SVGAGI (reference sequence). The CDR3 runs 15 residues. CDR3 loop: CASSYWRERSYEQYF. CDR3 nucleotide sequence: TGTGCCAGCAGTTACTGGCGGGAGCGCTCCTACGAGCAGTACTTC.

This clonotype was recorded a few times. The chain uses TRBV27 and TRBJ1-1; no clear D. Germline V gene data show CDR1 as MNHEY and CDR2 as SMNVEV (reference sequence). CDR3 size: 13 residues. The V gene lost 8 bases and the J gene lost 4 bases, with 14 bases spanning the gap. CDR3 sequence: CASHFFPGTEAFF. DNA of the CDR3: TGTGCCAGCCATTTTTTTCCGGGCACTGAAGCTTTCTTT.

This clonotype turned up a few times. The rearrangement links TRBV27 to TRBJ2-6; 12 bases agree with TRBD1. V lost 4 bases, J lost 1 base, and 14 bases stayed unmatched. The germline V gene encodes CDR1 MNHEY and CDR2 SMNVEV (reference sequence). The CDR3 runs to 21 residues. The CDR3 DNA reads TGTGCCAGCAGTTATCAAGGTTGGTGGGACAGGGGGCTGTCTGGGGCCAACGTCCTGACTTTC. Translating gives CASSYQGWWDRGLSGANVLTF. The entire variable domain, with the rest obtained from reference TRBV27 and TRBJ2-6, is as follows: EAQVTQNPRYLITVTGKKLTVTCSQNMNHEYMSWYRQDPGLGLRQIYYSMNVEVTDKGDVPEGYKVSRKEKRNFPLILESPSPNQTSLYFCASSYQGWWDRGLSGANVLTFGAGSRLTVL.

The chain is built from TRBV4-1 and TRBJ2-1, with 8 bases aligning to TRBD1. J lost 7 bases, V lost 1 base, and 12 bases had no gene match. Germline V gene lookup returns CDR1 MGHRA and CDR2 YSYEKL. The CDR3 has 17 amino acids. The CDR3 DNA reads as TGCGCCAGCAGCCAAGGATTGGGACAGGCCCTGGGGAATGAGCAGTTCTTC. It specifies CASSQGLGQALGNEQFF.